The T cell receptor beta chain under discussion was sequenced for a study of cytomegalovirus exposure and HLA in healthy donors. Details on this clone: The antigen remains undetermined.

Donors were ostensibly healthy at sampling, although undocumented immune exposures were probable. Germline-derived CDR1 and CDR2 are SEHNR and FQNEAQ (reference sequence). CDR3 length: 15 residues. V was pared by 3 bases and J by 5 bases, with 17 bases between. Whole-study results and caveats: TCR beta sequences numbering some 17,000 were associated with HLA alleles at 0.05 false discovery rate in a later analysis.

Use of 60 Vbeta and 13 Jbeta primers characterized the PCR. Original processing notes: About 80 million unique TCR beta chains, approximately 11 million of them shared, were counted by a later analysis. Here immunoSEQ multiplex PCR was the method, and the copy in TCRdb shows in-frame clones only, minus some. For V, J and clone size, that table is used; D and trimming come from the DNA. The specimen's table records 150,000 or so clones. The chain has TRBV7-9 and TRBJ2-7; D is possibly TRBD2 (6 bases). The specimen sequenced was PBMCs. The sequence derives from a man aged 25 to 45 in good health and CMV-seronegative. The chain's CDR3 is CASSFRWSGRNEQYF. Written as DNA, the CDR3 is TGTGCCAGCAGCTTCCGGTGGTCCGGGAGAAACGAGCAGTACTTC. The entire variable domain, with the rest obtained from reference TRBV7-9 and TRBJ2-7, is as follows: DTGVSQNPRHKITKRGQNVTFRCDPISEHNRLYWYRQTLGQGPEFLTYFQNEAQLEKSRLLSDRFSAERPKGSFSTLEIQRTEQGDSAMYLCASSFRWSGRNEQYFGPGTRLTVT.